Sequencing of this TCR beta chain was carried out in a study of blood T cell repertoires in COVID-19. At the level of the study: The origin of the acute and convalescent COVID-19 samples was the United States, Italy and Spain. Nucleic acid was either cDNA or gDNA, and it came from T cells, B-cell-depleted T cells, or PBMCs.

Germline values: CDR1 SEHNR, CDR2 FQNEAQ (reference sequence). The V end lost 7 bases, the J end lost 6 bases, and 23 bases lay between the germline ends. The CDR3 is made up of 16 amino acids. Authors' methods: The assay estimated nucleated cells by amplifying reference gene primers. The assay was immunoSEQ multiplex PCR, and TCRdb's table has in-frame clones only and misses some. That table supplies the V and J calls and clone size; D and trimming were determined from the DNA. The sample carries some 180,000 clones, roughly 84% recorded once. The rearrangement links TRBV7-9 to TRBJ2-3; a weak D match, TRBD1 (6 bases). The TCR comes from a human donor in a cohort sampled during active COVID-19. Material for sequencing was peripheral blood. The CDR3 region is CASTSREGVVGDTQYF. The DNA of the CDR3 is TGTGCCAGCACCAGCCGAGAGGGGGTAGTGGGTGATACGCAGTATTTT.